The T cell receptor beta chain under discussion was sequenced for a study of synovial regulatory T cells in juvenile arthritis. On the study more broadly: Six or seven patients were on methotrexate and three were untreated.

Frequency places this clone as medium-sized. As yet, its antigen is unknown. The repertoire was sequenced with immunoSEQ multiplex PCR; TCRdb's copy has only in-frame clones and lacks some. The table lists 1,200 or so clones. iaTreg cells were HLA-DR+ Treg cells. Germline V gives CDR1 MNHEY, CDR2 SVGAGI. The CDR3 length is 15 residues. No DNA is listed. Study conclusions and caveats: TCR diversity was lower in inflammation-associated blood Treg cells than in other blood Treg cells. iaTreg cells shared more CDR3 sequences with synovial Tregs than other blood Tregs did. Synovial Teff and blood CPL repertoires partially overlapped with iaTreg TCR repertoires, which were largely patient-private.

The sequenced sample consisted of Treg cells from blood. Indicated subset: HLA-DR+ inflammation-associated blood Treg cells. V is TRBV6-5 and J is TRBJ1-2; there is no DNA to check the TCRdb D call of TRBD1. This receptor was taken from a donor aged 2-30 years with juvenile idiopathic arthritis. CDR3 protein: CASSYYLQGSTGYTF.